The entry that follows covers one T cell receptor (beta chain) sequence. The CDR3 is made up of 16 amino acids. J lost 7 bases, V lost 8 bases, and 12 bases had no gene match. Per germline, CDR1 MNHEY and CDR2 SVGEGT. Only in-frame clones appear in the TCRdb table, and some are missing; sequencing was by immunoSEQ multiplex PCR. The sample shows approximately 140,000 clones, roughly 90% of them seen only once. This sample stems from a study of blood T cell repertoires in COVID-19. The chain is built from TRBV6-2 or TRBV6-3 and TRBJ2-5; 14 bases fit TRBD2. Sequencing input: peripheral blood. The clonotype originates from an older woman with active or convalescent COVID-19. The CDR3 is CASGLFGLAGGSTQYF. For the CDR3, the DNA is TGTGCCAGCGGTTTATTCGGACTAGCGGGGGGATCGACCCAGTACTTC.